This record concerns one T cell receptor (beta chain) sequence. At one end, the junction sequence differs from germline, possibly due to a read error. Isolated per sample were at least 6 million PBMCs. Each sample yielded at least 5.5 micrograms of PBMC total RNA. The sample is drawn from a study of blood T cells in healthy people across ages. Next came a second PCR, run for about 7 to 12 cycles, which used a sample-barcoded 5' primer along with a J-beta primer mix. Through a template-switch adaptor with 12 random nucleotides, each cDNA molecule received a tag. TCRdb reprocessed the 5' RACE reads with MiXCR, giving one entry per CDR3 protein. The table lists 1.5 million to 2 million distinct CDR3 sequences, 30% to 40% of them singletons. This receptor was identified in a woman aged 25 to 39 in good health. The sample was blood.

The CDR3 DNA reads as TGTGCCAGCAGTTTATTGGGGCGGGAGAGCTCCTACGATGAGCAGTTCTTC. Residues: CASSLLGRESSYDEQFF. The chain is built from TRBV27 and TRBJ2-1, with TRBD2 identical over 7 bases. Germline CDR1 and CDR2: MNHEY and SMNVEV (reference sequence). This CDR3 has 17 residues.